The clone carrying this T cell receptor (beta chain) was picked up a small number of times. Its target is unknown. Via MiXCR, TCRdb re-called the 5' RACE reads, giving one row per CDR3 protein. The table has a few hundred thousand distinct CDR3 sequences, approximately 12% seen once. This sample was included in a study of identical twins. Whole-study results and caveats: Fewer insertions were carried by abundant cord blood beta clonotypes, but none was seen in memory repertoires.

The sample also formed part of further work on yellow fever vaccine responses in identical twins.

Sequenced sample: memory (CD45RO+) T cells sorted from blood. The receptor's source is a woman aged 18-30 years in good health.

The CDR3 DNA sequence: TGTGCCAGCAGCCAAGAGCTAGGGACCGGGGAGCTGTTTTTT. It encodes CASSQELGTGELFF. V and J are TRBV3-1 and TRBJ2-2; no definite D call. CDR3 length: 14 residues. Germline V gives CDR1 LGHDT, CDR2 YNNKEL (reference sequence). The V end was cut by 0 bases, the J end by 5 bases, with 7 bases between. Filled out from reference TRBV3-1 and TRBJ2-2, the complete variable domain reads DTAVSQTPKYLVTQMGNDKSIKCEQNLGHDTMYWYKQDSKKFLKIMFSYNNKELIINETVPNRFSPKSPDKAHLNLHINSLELGDSAVYFCASSQELGTGELFFGEGSRLTVL.